This T cell receptor (beta chain) derives from a study of T cells expressing NK-cell markers. Study findings and constraints: These clonotypes, the leaders elsewhere, also led the CD3+CD56-NKG2C+ fraction in a few donors.

After re-calling the 5' RACE reads, TCRdb lists one entry per CDR3 protein, DNA absent. This listing includes about 150,000 distinct CDR3 sequences. Concerning this clonotype itself: As yet, its antigen is unknown.

The CDR3 is 15 residues long. Germline-derived CDR1 and CDR2 are KGHSH and LQKENI. The gene calls are TRBV18 and TRBJ2-1; lacking DNA, the TRBD2 call made by TCRdb goes unchecked. The sequenced sample was blood T cells: a sorted CD56 or NKG2C T cell subset, CD4+ or CD8+ T cells, or bulk PBMC T cells (not recorded which). The sequence was collected from a woman in her fifties or sixties in good health. This chain's CDR3 is CASSRTGTTYNEQFF.